The rows below give T cell receptor beta chains drawn from one sample of a study of blood T cell repertoires in COVID-19. Profiled with immunoSEQ multiplex PCR; TCRdb holds only in-frame clones, not every one. The sample holds 250,000 to 350,000 clones, roughly 85% seen once. The sample taken for sequencing was PBMCs or T cells enriched from blood (not recorded which). The receptor set was obtained from a woman aged 30 to 39 who had recovered from COVID-19. Both conserved end residues are part of each CDR3. Fields, in order: J gene, CDR3 length, V gene, D gene, clone size, CDR3 protein, CDR3 DNA. A D gene is named only where the DNA matches it firmly. The size field is filled for only some rows; it gives once, few, many or a size class.

J gene: TRBJ1-5
CDR3 length: 15
V gene: TRBV7-9
D gene: TRBD1
clone size: -
CDR3 protein: CASSPGTGGNQPQHF
CDR3 DNA: TGTGCCAGCAGCCCGGGGACAGGAGGCAATCAGCCCCAGCATTTT

J gene: TRBJ1-1
CDR3 length: 14
V gene: TRBV11-3
D gene: -
clone size: -
CDR3 protein: CASSPGGVNTEAFF
CDR3 DNA: TGTGCCAGCAGCCCTGGAGGCGTGAACACTGAAGCTTTCTTT

J gene: TRBJ1-2
CDR3 length: 14
V gene: TRBV11-2
D gene: -
clone size: -
CDR3 protein: CASRGADLLYGYTF
CDR3 DNA: TGTGCCAGCAGAGGGGCGGATCTACTCTATGGCTACACCTTC

J gene: TRBJ2-7
CDR3 length: 14
V gene: TRBV18
D gene: -
clone size: -
CDR3 protein: CASSPGTQTYEQYF
CDR3 DNA: TGTGCCAGCTCACCAGGGACACAGACCTACGAGCAGTACTTC

J gene: TRBJ2-7
CDR3 length: 13
V gene: TRBV27
D gene: -
clone size: -
CDR3 protein: CATGKRGSYEQYF
CDR3 DNA: TGTGCCACCGGTAAACGGGGGTCCTACGAGCAGTACTTC

J gene: TRBJ2-1
CDR3 length: 15
V gene: TRBV5-4
D gene: TRBD2
clone size: -
CDR3 protein: CASTPGRGAGNEQFF
CDR3 DNA: TGTGCCAGCACCCCGGGGCGGGGGGCTGGTAATGAGCAGTTCTTC

J gene: TRBJ1-3
CDR3 length: 17
V gene: TRBV19
D gene: -
clone size: -
CDR3 protein: CASSMSRTAASGNTIYF
CDR3 DNA: TGTGCCAGTAGTATGAGCCGGACAGCCGCCTCTGGAAACACCATATATTTT

J gene: TRBJ1-2
CDR3 length: 13
V gene: TRBV7-9
D gene: TRBD1
clone size: -
CDR3 protein: CASSSTGIYGYTF
CDR3 DNA: TGTGCCAGCAGCTCGACAGGGATCTATGGCTACACCTTC

J gene: TRBJ1-2
CDR3 length: 12
V gene: TRBV7-2
D gene: -
clone size: few
CDR3 protein: CASSLRTYGYTF
CDR3 DNA: TGTGCCAGCAGCTTAAGGACATATGGCTACACCTTC

J gene: TRBJ1-2
CDR3 length: 14
V gene: TRBV28
D gene: TRBD1
clone size: -
CDR3 protein: CASSTHQGDYGYTF
CDR3 DNA: TGTGCCAGCAGTACCCATCAGGGGGACTATGGCTACACCTTC

J gene: TRBJ2-6
CDR3 length: 20
V gene: TRBV3-1/TRBV3-2
D gene: -
clone size: -
CDR3 protein: CASSPKLPGAYSSGANVLTF
CDR3 DNA: TGTGCCAGCAGCCCTAAACTTCCAGGGGCGTACTCCTCTGGGGCCAACGTCCTGACTTTC

J gene: TRBJ2-1
CDR3 length: 14
V gene: TRBV20-1
D gene: -
clone size: -
CDR3 protein: CSASEVPGDRVQFF
CDR3 DNA: TGCAGTGCTAGTGAGGTTCCCGGAGATCGGGTGCAGTTCTTC

J gene: TRBJ2-5
CDR3 length: 13
V gene: TRBV6-5
D gene: -
clone size: -
CDR3 protein: CASSYSHSVTQYF
CDR3 DNA: TGTGCCAGCAGTTACTCGCACTCCGTGACCCAGTACTTC

J gene: TRBJ2-7
CDR3 length: 15
V gene: TRBV28
D gene: -
clone size: -
CDR3 protein: CASSFREMYPYEQYF
CDR3 DNA: TGTGCCAGCAGTTTTCGAGAGATGTACCCCTACGAGCAGTACTTC

J gene: TRBJ2-1
CDR3 length: 15
V gene: TRBV19
D gene: TRBD1
clone size: -
CDR3 protein: CASREGQATYNEQFF
CDR3 DNA: TGTGCCAGTAGGGAAGGACAGGCCACCTACAATGAGCAGTTCTTC

J gene: TRBJ2-7
CDR3 length: 15
V gene: TRBV6-5
D gene: TRBD2
clone size: -
CDR3 protein: CASSHPGLGIYEQYF
CDR3 DNA: TGTGCCAGCAGCCATCCGGGACTAGGTATCTACGAGCAGTACTTC

J gene: TRBJ1-2
CDR3 length: 16
V gene: TRBV6-5
D gene: -
clone size: -
CDR3 protein: CASSYSGGYSTYGYTF
CDR3 DNA: TGTGCCAGCAGTTACTCCGGGGGGTACTCCACCTATGGCTACACCTTC

J gene: TRBJ1-6
CDR3 length: 14
V gene: TRBV5-5
D gene: -
clone size: -
CDR3 protein: CASSLAGVRSPLHF
CDR3 DNA: TGTGCCAGCAGCTTGGCAGGGGTCAGGTCACCCCTCCACTTT

J gene: TRBJ2-1
CDR3 length: 15
V gene: TRBV5-4
D gene: TRBD1
clone size: -
CDR3 protein: CASSLGGQRYNEQFF
CDR3 DNA: TGTGCCAGCAGCTTGGGGGGACAGCGATACAATGAGCAGTTCTTC

J gene: TRBJ1-2
CDR3 length: 15
V gene: TRBV21-1
D gene: -
clone size: -
CDR3 protein: CASSKAGGQGKGYTF
CDR3 DNA: TGTGCCAGCAGCAAGGCCGGAGGACAGGGCAAAGGCTACACCTTC

J gene: TRBJ2-2
CDR3 length: 14
V gene: TRBV10-1
D gene: -
clone size: -
CDR3 protein: CASSDGGISGELFF
CDR3 DNA: TGCGCCAGCAGTGACGGGGGTATAAGCGGGGAGCTGTTTTTT

J gene: TRBJ2-5
CDR3 length: 16
V gene: TRBV27
D gene: -
clone size: -
CDR3 protein: CASSLVAGAQSGAQYF
CDR3 DNA: TGTGCCAGCAGTTTAGTTGCGGGGGCCCAATCCGGGGCCCAGTACTTC

J gene: TRBJ1-1
CDR3 length: 14
V gene: TRBV7-8
D gene: TRBD1
clone size: -
CDR3 protein: CASSYQTGSYEAFF
CDR3 DNA: TGTGCCAGCAGCTATCAGACAGGGAGCTATGAAGCTTTCTTT

J gene: TRBJ1-6
CDR3 length: 16
V gene: TRBV7-8
D gene: -
clone size: -
CDR3 protein: CASSLDPESYNSPLHF
CDR3 DNA: TGTGCCAGCAGCTTAGATCCAGAAAGCTATAATTCACCCCTCCACTTT

J gene: TRBJ2-7
CDR3 length: 14
V gene: TRBV3-1/TRBV3-2
D gene: TRBD2
clone size: -
CDR3 protein: CASSHGLASYEQYF
CDR3 DNA: TGTGCCAGCAGCCATGGACTAGCGAGTTACGAGCAGTACTTC

J gene: TRBJ2-1
CDR3 length: 15
V gene: TRBV10-2
D gene: TRBD2
clone size: -
CDR3 protein: CASSNGLAGYNEQFF
CDR3 DNA: TGCGCCAGCAGCAACGGACTAGCGGGTTATAATGAGCAGTTCTTC

J gene: TRBJ1-2
CDR3 length: 11
V gene: TRBV29-1
D gene: -
clone size: -
CDR3 protein: CSYSDRYGYTF
CDR3 DNA: TGCAGTTACTCCGACAGATATGGCTACACCTTC

J gene: TRBJ1-5
CDR3 length: 15
V gene: TRBV5-1
D gene: -
clone size: -
CDR3 protein: CASSLGGRANGPQHF
CDR3 DNA: TGCGCCAGCAGCTTGGGAGGGCGGGCGAACGGGCCCCAGCATTTT

J gene: TRBJ1-2
CDR3 length: 15
V gene: TRBV6-2/TRBV6-3
D gene: -
clone size: -
CDR3 protein: CASSYGGVPLYGYTF
CDR3 DNA: TGTGCCAGCAGTTACGGGGGGGTCCCCCTTTATGGCTACACCTTC

J gene: TRBJ1-4
CDR3 length: 15
V gene: TRBV28
D gene: -
clone size: -
CDR3 protein: CASSLVQGFGEKLFF
CDR3 DNA: TGTGCCAGCAGTTTAGTGCAGGGGTTCGGTGAAAAACTGTTTTTT

J gene: TRBJ1-2
CDR3 length: 14
V gene: TRBV6-5
D gene: -
clone size: -
CDR3 protein: CASTNSRGGYGYTF
CDR3 DNA: TGTGCCAGCACCAACTCTCGGGGTGGCTATGGCTACACCTTC

J gene: TRBJ1-3
CDR3 length: 15
V gene: TRBV7-9
D gene: TRBD1
clone size: few
CDR3 protein: CASGSRTGMRDTIYF
CDR3 DNA: TGTGCCAGCGGTTCGCGGACAGGGATGAGAGACACCATATATTTT